This T cell receptor (beta chain) was identified during a study of T cell repertoires in cytomegalovirus infection. This clonotype was picked up many times. The CDR3 has 17 amino acids. V was cut by 1 base and J by 8 bases, with 21 bases left in between. TCRdb re-called the reads with MiXCR, one entry per CDR3 protein. The sample has hundreds of thousands of distinct CDR3 sequences, under 8.5% seen once. Sequenced: PBMCs. The receptor was derived from a human donor in good health (CMV status not recorded). Some clones in this sample may be carry-over from other donors' samples. V is TRBV12-3 or TRBV12-4 and J is TRBJ2-1; the D gene is possibly TRBD2 (5 bases). The CDR3: CASSLGERVVNSDEQFF. In DNA form, the CDR3 reads TGTGCCAGCAGTTTAGGTGAGAGGGTGGTCAATTCGGATGAGCAGTTCTTC.